This T cell receptor beta chain emerged from a study of CD8 T cells in Susac syndrome (dated by TCRdb to between 2018 and 2020). As for the study more broadly: The study used repertoire sequencing to test whether antigen drove CD8+ T cell activation and differentiation in Susac syndrome. The clonality of the CD8+ T cell repertoire was compared across over 10 healthy donors, around 14 Susac syndrome patients and 15 multiple sclerosis patients. General conclusions and limits of the study: The TCR sequencing and HLA analysis was acknowledged to have included a relatively small number of individuals.

Peripheral blood CD8+ and CD4+ T cells from healthy donors, Susac syndrome patients and multiple sclerosis patients were profiled by high-throughput TCR beta sequencing. Treatment-naive patients with stable or active relapsing-remitting disease fulfilling revised McDonald criteria were used as multiple sclerosis controls. CD8+ TEMRA cells were enriched by FACS, while bulk CD8+ and CD4+ T cells were purified by magnetic negative isolation. Blood was collected in EDTA tubes and processed within 24 hours, with PBMCs isolated through density gradient centrifugation. PBMCs intended for TCR sequencing were frozen in liquid nitrogen and were later thawed in a 37 degrees C water bath. A purity of at least 90% was achieved for sorted or isolated CD4+, CD8+ and CD8+ TEMRA cells. Spanning cysteine to phenylalanine, the CDR3 consists of 13 amino acids. Here the CDR3 DNA is all that survives: 39 bases in frame from base 1. V is pared back by 7 bases and J by 9 bases, with 22 bases lying between the germline termini. The CDR1 and CDR2 encoded by the germline V gene (reference sequence) are DFQATT and SNEGSKA.

RNA was extracted using the RNeasy kit, and 0.5 to 1 microgram was reverse transcribed with random hexamers. The immunoSEQ multiplex PCR assay, covering 54 Vbeta and 13 Jbeta segments, was used to amplify TCR beta CDR3 regions. PCR amplification bias was corrected by using a synthetic template baseline for primer optimization and computational correction. Per the authors' processing: Reads were annotated to V, D and J genes according to IMGT and were analyzed with immunoSEQ Analyzer, with only productive sequences retained. Clonality was calculated as one minus the Shannon entropy normalized by log2 of the number of productive unique sequences. For each patient and control, public and private clones were evaluated within the 100 most prevalent clones. Susac-specific clones were defined as absent from healthy and MS cohorts, 1052 published viral clones and other ImmuneACCESS disease sequences. Through fastp at Q25 and MiXCR, TCRdb rebuilt clones from the public reads, retaining in-frame beta chains. CDR3 protein sequences are deduplicated, and each keeps its most common genes and DNA. For this entry, the V and J calls and clone size follow TCRdb and not the study's own pipeline. The sample table holds a few hundred thousand distinct CDR3 sequences, of which 85% were seen once. The leading ten clones occupy around 0.2% of the sample.

Points on this clonotype: The antigen this receptor binds is unknown. Base qualities are not at hand, and no much larger clone is one base apart.

This receptor was identified in a human donor with multiple sclerosis. The sequencing sample was made of CD8+ T cells from PBMCs. This sequence uses TRBV20-1 and TRBJ2-7, with no confident D gene call. The CDR3 region reads CSGRWGYALLQYF. The DNA is as follows: TGCAGTGGACGTTGGGGATACGCCCTATTGCAGTACTTC.